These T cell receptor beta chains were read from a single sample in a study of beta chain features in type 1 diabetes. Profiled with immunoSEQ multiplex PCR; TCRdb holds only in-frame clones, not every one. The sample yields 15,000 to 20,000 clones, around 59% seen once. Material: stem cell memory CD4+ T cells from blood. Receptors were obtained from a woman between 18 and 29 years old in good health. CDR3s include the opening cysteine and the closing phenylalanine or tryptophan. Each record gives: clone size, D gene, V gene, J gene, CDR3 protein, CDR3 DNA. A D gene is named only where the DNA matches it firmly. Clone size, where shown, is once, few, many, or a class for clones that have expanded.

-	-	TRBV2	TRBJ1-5	CASSERGGSSNQPQHF	TGTGCCAGCAGTGAAAGGGGGGGCTCGAGCAATCAGCCCCAGCATTTT
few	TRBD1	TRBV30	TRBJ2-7	CAWTAGTGIYEQYF	TGTGCCTGGACCGCTGGGACAGGGATCTACGAGCAGTACTTC
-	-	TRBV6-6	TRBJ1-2	CASSSGRSYGYTF	TGTGCCAGCAGTTCCGGGAGGAGCTATGGCTACACCTTC
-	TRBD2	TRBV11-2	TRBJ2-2	CASSSVRTSGGPNTGELFF	TGTGCCAGCAGCTCAGTCCGGACTAGCGGGGGGCCGAACACCGGGGAGCTGTTTTTT
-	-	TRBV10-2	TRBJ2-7	CASREGLYYEQYF	TGCGCCAGCAGGGAGGGCCTTTACTACGAGCAGTACTTC
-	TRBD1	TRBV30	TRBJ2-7	CAWRASGGRYEQYF	TGTGCCTGGAGGGCTTCAGGGGGCCGGTACGAGCAGTACTTC
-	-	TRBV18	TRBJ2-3	CASTPQGSFDTDTQYF	TGTGCCAGCACACCGCAGGGCTCTTTCGACACAGATACGCAGTATTTT
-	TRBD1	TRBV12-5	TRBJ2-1	CASGLAGTGNEQFF	TGTGCTAGTGGTTTGGCCGGGACAGGGAACGAGCAGTTCTTC
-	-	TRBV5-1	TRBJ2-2	CASSLGLLRGLPTGELFF	TGCGCCAGCAGCTTGGGGTTATTACGAGGTTTGCCCACCGGGGAGCTGTTTTTT
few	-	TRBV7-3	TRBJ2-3	CASGLGGNTDTQYF	TGTGCCAGCGGACTCGGGGGAAACACAGATACGCAGTATTTT
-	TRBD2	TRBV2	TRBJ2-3	CASSRGGPGSTDTQYF	TGTGCCAGCAGCCGGGGGGGCCCGGGAAGCACAGATACGCAGTATTTT
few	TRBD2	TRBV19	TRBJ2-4	CASALAGGAAKNIQYF	TGTGCCAGTGCCCTAGCGGGAGGAGCAGCCAAAAACATTCAGTACTTC
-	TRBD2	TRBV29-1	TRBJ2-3	CSVSTSGQYF	TGCAGCGTTTCGACTAGCGGGCAGTATTTT
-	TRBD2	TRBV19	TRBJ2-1	CASRRGVYNEQFF	TGTGCCAGTCGCCGGGGGGTTTACAATGAGCAGTTCTTC
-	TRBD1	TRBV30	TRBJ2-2	CAWRKTGTGNTGELFF	TGTGCCTGGAGGAAGACCGGGACAGGGAACACCGGGGAGCTGTTTTTT
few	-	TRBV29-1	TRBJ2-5	CSALLFLGAGETQYF	TGCAGCGCACTCCTTTTCCTCGGAGCTGGGGAGACCCAGTACTTC
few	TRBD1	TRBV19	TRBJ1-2	CASHPGGAEYGYTF	TGTGCCAGCCACCCAGGGGGCGCGGAGTATGGCTACACCTTC
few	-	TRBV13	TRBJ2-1	CASSLSGSSYNEQFF	TGTGCCAGCAGCTTAAGCGGAAGCTCCTACAATGAGCAGTTCTTC
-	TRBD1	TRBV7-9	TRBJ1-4	CAMTGTTNEKLFF	TGTGCCATGACAGGGACAACTAATGAAAAACTGTTTTTT
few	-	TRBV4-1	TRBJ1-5	CASSQDFERQGQQNQPQHF	TGCGCCAGCAGCCAAGATTTTGAGCGGCAAGGACAGCAGAATCAGCCCCAGCATTTT
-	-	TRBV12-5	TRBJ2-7	CASGLVLGSGAASYEQYF	TGTGCTAGTGGTTTGGTACTGGGGTCAGGGGCTGCCTCCTACGAGCAGTACTTC
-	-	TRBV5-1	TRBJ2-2	CASSLAGPNTGELFF	TGCGCCAGCAGCTTGGCTGGGCCAAACACCGGGGAGCTGTTTTTT
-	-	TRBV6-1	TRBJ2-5	CASSPSETQYF	TGTGCCAGCAGTCCCTCGGAGACCCAGTACTTC
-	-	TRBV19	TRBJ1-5	CARSVPTDSNQPQHF	TGTGCCAGGAGCGTCCCGACAGATAGCAATCAGCCCCAGCATTTT
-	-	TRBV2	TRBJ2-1	CASSEESAGNEQFF	TGTGCCAGCAGTGAAGAGTCGGCGGGAAATGAGCAGTTCTTC
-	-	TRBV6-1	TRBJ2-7	CASRQGVNYEQYF	TGTGCCAGCAGACAGGGAGTTAACTACGAGCAGTACTTC
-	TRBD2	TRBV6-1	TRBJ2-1	CASLPLAGSHNEQFF	TGTGCCAGCCTTCCACTAGCGGGGTCCCACAATGAGCAGTTCTTC
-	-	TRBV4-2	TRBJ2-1	CASSQGSGSAYNEQFF	TGTGCCAGCAGCCAAGGATCGGGGAGCGCCTACAATGAGCAGTTCTTC
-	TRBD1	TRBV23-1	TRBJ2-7	CASSQIYGTEGYEQYF	TGCGCCAGCAGTCAGATTTACGGGACAGAGGGCTACGAGCAGTACTTC
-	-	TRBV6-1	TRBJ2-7	CASSEAEAGSYEQYF	TGTGCCAGCAGTGAAGCAGAGGCGGGCTCCTACGAGCAGTACTTC
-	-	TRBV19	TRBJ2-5	CASSTLAGETQYF	TGTGCCAGTAGTACCCTTGCAGGGGAGACCCAGTACTTC
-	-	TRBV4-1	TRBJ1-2	CASSQRGSEGTVYGYTF	TGCGCCAGCAGCCAAAGGGGTTCGGAGGGTACAGTCTATGGCTACACCTTC
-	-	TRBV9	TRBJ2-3	CASSRGRGDTQYF	TGTGCCAGCAGCCGTGGGAGGGGGGATACGCAGTATTTT
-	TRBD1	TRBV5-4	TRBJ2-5	CASSLGQGLETQYF	TGTGCCAGCAGCTTGGGACAGGGCCTAGAGACCCAGTACTTC
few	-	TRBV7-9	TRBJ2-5	CASCANTETQYF	TGTGCCAGCTGCGCCAATACTGAGACCCAGTACTTC
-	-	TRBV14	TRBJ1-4	CASSQDYGSTREKLFF	TGTGCCAGCAGCCAAGACTACGGGTCCACCCGTGAAAAACTGTTTTTT
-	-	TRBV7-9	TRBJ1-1	CASSRNHAGMNTEAFF	TGTGCCAGCAGCCGCAATCACGCAGGGATGAACACTGAAGCTTTCTTT
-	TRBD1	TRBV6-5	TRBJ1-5	CASSPTGEGQPQHF	TGTGCCAGCAGCCCCACAGGGGAAGGCCAGCCCCAGCATTTT
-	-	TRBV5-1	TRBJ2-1	CASSLLGAAYNEQFF	TGCGCCAGCAGCTTGTTGGGGGCGGCCTACAATGAGCAGTTCTTC
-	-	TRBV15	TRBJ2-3	CATSRDGQGDTQYF	TGTGCCACCAGCAGAGATGGCCAGGGAGATACGCAGTATTTT
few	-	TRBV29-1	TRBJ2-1	CSVDRGSYNEQFF	TGCAGCGTTGACAGGGGTAGCTACAATGAGCAGTTCTTC
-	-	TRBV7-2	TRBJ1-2	CASSREGSSYYGYTF	TGTGCCAGCAGCCGGGAAGGGTCTAGTTACTATGGCTACACCTTC
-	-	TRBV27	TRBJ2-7	CASSLGERRASYEQYF	TGTGCCAGCAGTTTAGGCGAAAGGAGGGCCTCCTACGAGCAGTACTTC
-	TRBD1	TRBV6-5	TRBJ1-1	CASSYRGTGGTEAFF	TGTGCCAGCAGTTACAGGGGGACAGGGGGCACTGAAGCTTTCTTT
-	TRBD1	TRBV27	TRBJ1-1	CASSSISRGLLFMNTEAFF	TGTGCCAGCAGTTCAATATCCAGGGGGCTCCTTTTTATGAACACTGAAGCTTTCTTT
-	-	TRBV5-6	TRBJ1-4	CASSLSTRTNEKLFF	TGTGCCAGCAGCCTATCTACGAGAACTAATGAAAAACTGTTTTTT
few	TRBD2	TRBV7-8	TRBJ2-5	CASMGLARSAQYF	TGTGCCAGCATGGGACTAGCTCGGTCGGCCCAGTACTTC
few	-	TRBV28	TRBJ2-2	CASSSLGHLTGELFF	TGTGCCAGCAGTTCTTTGGGACACCTCACCGGGGAGCTGTTTTTT